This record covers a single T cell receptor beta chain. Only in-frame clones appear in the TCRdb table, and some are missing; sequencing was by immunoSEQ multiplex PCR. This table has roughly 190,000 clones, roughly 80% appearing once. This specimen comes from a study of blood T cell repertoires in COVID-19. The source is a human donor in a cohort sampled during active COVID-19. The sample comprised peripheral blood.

CDR3 residues: CASSAGGHGYTF. Written as DNA, the CDR3 is TGTGCCAGCAGCGCGGGGGGTCATGGCTACACCTTC. The chain combines TRBV7-9 with TRBJ1-2; a weak D match, TRBD1 (5 bases). Germline CDR1 is SEHNR and CDR2 is FQNEAQ (reference sequence). The V gene lost 5 bases and the J gene lost 6 bases, with 10 bases spanning the gap. This CDR3 spans 12 amino acids.